These 20 T cell receptor beta chains originate from one sample sequenced in a study of blood T cell repertoires in COVID-19. The method was immunoSEQ multiplex PCR; TCRdb's version includes in-frame clones alone and lacks a portion of them. The sample has 200,000 to 250,000 clones; around 83% are singletons. Specimen: peripheral blood. These receptors originate from a woman between 45 and 65 years old with acute or convalescent COVID-19.

The chain employs TRBV9 and TRBJ2-2; 9 nucleotides line up with TRBD2. The CDR3 runs 18 residues. V trimming: 6 bases; J trimming: 0 bases; junction bases outside the gene matches: 12. Germline CDR1 SGDLS, CDR2 YYNGEE. The chain's CDR3 is CASTHSVLAGTNTGELFF. The CDR3 nucleotides read TGTGCCAGCACCCATAGTGTACTAGCGGGTACGAACACCGGGGAGCTGTTTTTT.

V and J are TRBV30 and TRBJ2-5, with 9 bases matching TRBD1. The V segment lost 2 bases and the J segment 5 bases; nucleotides outside the gene matches: 9. The germline CDR1 and CDR2 sequences are GTSNPN and SVGIG (reference sequence). CDR3 length: 15 amino acids. For the CDR3, the DNA is TGTGCCTGGAGTACCGGGACAGGGATTCTTGAGACCCAGTACTTC. It is translated as CAWSTGTGILETQYF.

The table lists this clone with a count of one. The chain recombines TRBV6-5 with TRBJ2-7; 7 bases fit TRBD1. The V gene end was trimmed by 6 bases and the J gene end by 0 bases; junction bases not matched to a gene: 8. Germline V gene lookup returns CDR1 MNHEY and CDR2 SVGAGI. CDR3 length equals 15 residues. CDR3 sequence reads: CASRAGGGSSYEQYF. The CDR3 region has the DNA TGTGCCAGCAGGGCAGGGGGTGGTAGCTCCTACGAGCAGTACTTC.

The CDR3 region has the DNA TGTGCCAGTAGTATAAAAAGAGGGAGCTCCTACAATGAGCAGTTCTTC. It translates to CASSIKRGSSYNEQFF. The rearrangement uses TRBV19 and TRBJ2-1, with D maybe TRBD2 (5 bases). Germline V gives CDR1 LNHDA, CDR2 SQIVND (reference sequence). Trimming pared 2 bases from V and 0 bases from J, leaving 11 bases between. This CDR3 is built from 16 residues.

V usage is TRBV9 and J usage is TRBJ2-3, with D uncertain. This CDR3 has 15 amino acids. With 1 base removed from V and 0 bases from J, the gap between germline ends came to 9 bases. CDR1 SGDLS and CDR2 YYNGEE come from the germline V gene. The DNA for the CDR3 is TGTGCCAGCAGCGTAAGAGACTCCAGCACAGATACGCAGTATTTT. This gives the protein CASSVRDSSTDTQYF.

The rearrangement joins TRBV4-1 to TRBJ1-1; weak D call: TRBD1 (5 bases). V dropped 4 bases and J dropped 2 bases, with 20 bases sitting between them. CDR1 is MGHRA and CDR2 is YSYEKL in the germline V gene. The CDR3 contains 17 residues. The CDR3 DNA is TGCGCCAGCAGCCGTCAAGATACCGGGGGATTAAACACTGAAGCTTTCTTT. Amino acids: CASSRQDTGGLNTEAFF.

In regard to this clone: This sample also contains other DNA sequences that code for the same CDR3. The CDR3 DNA is TGCGCCAGCAGCCTACGGGGTATGAACACTGAAGCTTTCTTT. Translated, it gives CASSLRGMNTEAFF. The chain joins TRBV5-1 to TRBJ1-1; unclear D gene. Germline V CDR1 and CDR2: SGHRS, YFSETQ. The CDR3 contains 14 residues. Trimming stripped 4 bases from V and 0 bases from J, with 10 bases between.

J is TRBJ1-5 and V is TRBV27, with 9 bases aligning to TRBD1. Germline V gene data show CDR1 as MNHEY and CDR2 as SMNVEV (reference sequence). V shed 5 bases, J shed 5 bases, and the junction held 4 bases outside the gene matches. This CDR3 is built from 14 residues. The CDR3 sequence is CASSPGTGYQPQHF. The CDR3 DNA is TGTGCCAGCAGTCCCGGGACAGGGTATCAGCCCCAGCATTTT.

The chain is built from TRBV11-1 and TRBJ2-7, with 8 nucleotides matching TRBD1. Germline V gene lookup returns CDR1 SGHAT and CDR2 FQDESV (reference sequence). With 5 bases clipped from V and 3 bases from J, the junction kept 6 bases outside the gene matches. This CDR3 contains 14 residues. The CDR3 DNA follows: TGTGCCAGCAGCAAGAATGGACAGGGCTACGAGCAGTACTTC. It translates to CASSKNGQGYEQYF.

This clone was counted between two and nine times. The CDR3 nucleotides are TGTGCCAGCAGTCCCACAGGGAACGATCAGCCCCAGCATTTT. Residues: CASSPTGNDQPQHF. The V and J genes are TRBV6-5 and TRBJ1-5, with D perhaps TRBD1 (6 bases). Germline CDR1 is MNHEY and CDR2 is SVGAGI. The CDR3 runs 14 residues. V was clipped by 5 bases and J by 5 bases, with 13 bases between them.

This clone came up many times. The chain links TRBV28 to TRBJ2-3; TRBD2 matches at 9 bases. Unmatched junction bases numbered 3, after V lost 6 bases and J lost 2 bases. This CDR3 contains 14 residues. CDR1 and CDR2 (germline): MDHEN, SYDVKM. CDR3 coding DNA: TGTGCCAGCAGCCGACTAGCGGACACAGATACGCAGTATTTT. Amino acid sequence: CASSRLADTDTQYF.

The gene calls are TRBV7-3 and TRBJ2-4; possible D gene TRBD1, 6 bases. Germline V gene sequence: CDR1 SGHTA, CDR2 FQGTGA. There are 16 residues in the CDR3. Trimming took 5 bases from V and 7 from J, leaving 21 bases between them. CDR3 in amino acids: CASSPRMNRERNIQYF. CDR3 coding DNA: TGTGCCAGCAGCCCAAGGATGAACAGGGAACGGAACATTCAGTACTTC.

This sequence joins TRBV3-1 (or the pseudogene TRBV3-2) and TRBJ2-7; TRBD2 agrees at 7 bases. CDR3 size: 14 residues. V was pared by 2 bases and J by 3 bases, with 4 bases of the junction left unmatched. Germline lookup yields CDR1 LGHDT and CDR2 YNNKEL (reference sequence). The CDR3 region has the DNA TGTGCCAGCAGCCAAATGACTAGCAGCTACGAGCAGTACTTC. The encoded protein is CASSQMTSSYEQYF.

The rearrangement uses TRBV21-1 and TRBJ1-2; TRBD1 reflects the table's D call only, with no check against the DNA. TRBV21-1 is termed a pseudogene. The CDR3 is 14 amino acids. As DNA, the CDR3 is TGTGCCAGCAGCAAGAACAACAAAAACTATGGCTACACCTTC. It specifies CASSKNNKNYGYTF.

This chain connects TRBV27 to TRBJ1-1; D ambiguous. The CDR3 is 17 amino acids. Germline V lookup: CDR1 MNHEY, CDR2 SMNVEV (reference sequence). The V end lost 9 bases, the J end lost 0 bases, and 23 bases lay between the germline ends. The chain's CDR3 is CASKEIFSRRMNTEAFF. In nucleotides, the CDR3 is TGTGCCAGTAAAGAGATTTTTTCGCGGCGGATGAACACTGAAGCTTTCTTT.

The rearrangement joins TRBV2 to TRBJ2-7, with TRBD1 identical over 9 bases. Germline loops: CDR1 SNHLY, CDR2 FYNNEI. The V and J ends lost 4 bases and 3 bases, in that order; junction bases with no gene match: 7. The CDR3 spans 15 residues. The CDR3 nucleotides are TGTGCCAGCAGTGCCCAATGGACAGGGGACTACGAGCAGTACTTC. Protein product: CASSAQWTGDYEQYF.

The chain recombines TRBV7-2 with TRBJ2-7; D call uncertain. V was shortened by 1 base and J by 3 bases, with 7 bases between the two germline ends. The germline V gene has CDR1 SGHTA and CDR2 FQGNSA. There are 13 residues in the CDR3. CDR3 coding DNA: TGTGCCAGCAGCTTAGGGCCTTACTACGAGCAGTACTTC. Protein product: CASSLGPYYEQYF.

CDR3 amino acids: CASSPQGLNTGELFF. As DNA, the CDR3 is TGCGCCAGCAGCCCACAGGGGCTGAACACCGGGGAGCTGTTTTTT. The rearrangement joins TRBV5-1 to TRBJ2-2, with TRBD1 matching over 7 bases. Trimming took 4 bases from V and 1 from J; bases not matched to a gene: 4. Looked up from germline, CDR1 is SGHRS and CDR2 is YFSETQ. This CDR3 has 15 residues.

The chain joins TRBV5-5 to TRBJ1-1, with D unresolved. The V end was cut by 5 bases, the J end by 0 bases, with 8 bases between. Germline CDR1 and CDR2: SGHKS and YYEKEE (reference sequence). The CDR3 is made up of 13 amino acids. The CDR3 nucleotides are TGTGCCAGCAGTCCTTTTCTGAACACTGAAGCTTTCTTT. Its translation is CASSPFLNTEAFF.

This clone was observed a few times. The chain combines TRBV3-1 (or the pseudogene TRBV3-2) with TRBJ1-3, with D maybe TRBD1 (6 bases). V was clipped by 1 base and J by 3 bases, with 13 bases between them. From germline, CDR1 is LGHDT and CDR2 YNNKEL (reference sequence). CDR3 length: 16 amino acids. CDR3 in amino acids: CASSQVQGSVGNTIYF. For the CDR3, the DNA is TGTGCCAGCAGCCAAGTTCAGGGGAGTGTTGGAAACACCATATATTTT.